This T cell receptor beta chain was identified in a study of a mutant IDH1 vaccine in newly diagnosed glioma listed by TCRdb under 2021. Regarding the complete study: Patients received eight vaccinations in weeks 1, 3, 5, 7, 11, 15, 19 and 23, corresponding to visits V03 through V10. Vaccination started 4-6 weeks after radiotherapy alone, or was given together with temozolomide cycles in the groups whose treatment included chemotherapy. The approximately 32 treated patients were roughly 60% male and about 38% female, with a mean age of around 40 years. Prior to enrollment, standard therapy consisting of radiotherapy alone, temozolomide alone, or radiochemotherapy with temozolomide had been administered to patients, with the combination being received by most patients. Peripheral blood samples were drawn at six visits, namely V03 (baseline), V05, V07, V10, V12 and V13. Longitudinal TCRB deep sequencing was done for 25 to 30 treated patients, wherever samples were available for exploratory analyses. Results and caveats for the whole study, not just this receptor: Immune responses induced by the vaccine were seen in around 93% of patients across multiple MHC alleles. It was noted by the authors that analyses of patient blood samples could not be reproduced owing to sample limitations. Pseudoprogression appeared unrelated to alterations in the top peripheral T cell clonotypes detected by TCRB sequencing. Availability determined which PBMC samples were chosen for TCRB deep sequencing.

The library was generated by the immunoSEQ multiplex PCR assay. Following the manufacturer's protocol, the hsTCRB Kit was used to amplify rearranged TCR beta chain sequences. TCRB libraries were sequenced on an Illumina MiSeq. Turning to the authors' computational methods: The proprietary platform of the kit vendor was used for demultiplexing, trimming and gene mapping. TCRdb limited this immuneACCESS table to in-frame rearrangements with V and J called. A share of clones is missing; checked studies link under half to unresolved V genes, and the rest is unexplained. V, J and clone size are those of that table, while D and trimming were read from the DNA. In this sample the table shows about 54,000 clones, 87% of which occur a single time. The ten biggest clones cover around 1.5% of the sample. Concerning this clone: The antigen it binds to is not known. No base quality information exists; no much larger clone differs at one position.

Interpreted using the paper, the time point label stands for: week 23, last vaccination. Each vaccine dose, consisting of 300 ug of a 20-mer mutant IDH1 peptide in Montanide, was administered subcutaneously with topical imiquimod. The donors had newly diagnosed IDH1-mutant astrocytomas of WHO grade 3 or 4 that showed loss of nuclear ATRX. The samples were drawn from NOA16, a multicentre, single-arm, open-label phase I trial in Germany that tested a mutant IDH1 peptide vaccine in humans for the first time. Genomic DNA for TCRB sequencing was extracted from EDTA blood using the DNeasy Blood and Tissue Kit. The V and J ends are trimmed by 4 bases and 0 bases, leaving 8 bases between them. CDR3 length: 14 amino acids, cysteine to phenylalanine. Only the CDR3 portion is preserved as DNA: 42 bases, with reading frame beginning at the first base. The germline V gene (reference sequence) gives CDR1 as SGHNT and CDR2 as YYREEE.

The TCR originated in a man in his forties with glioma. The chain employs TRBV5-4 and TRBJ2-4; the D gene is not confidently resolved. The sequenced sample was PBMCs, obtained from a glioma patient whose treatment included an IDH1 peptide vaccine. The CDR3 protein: CASSHDQAKNIQYF. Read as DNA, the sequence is TGTGCCAGCAGCCATGACCAAGCCAAAAACATTCAGTACTTC.